This entry lists 5 T cell receptor beta chains sequenced from one sample in a study of cytomegalovirus exposure and HLA in healthy donors. PCR primers comprised 60 Vbeta and 13 Jbeta primers. The table came from immunoSEQ multiplex PCR; TCRdb's copy has only in-frame clones and leaves some out. The sample has approximately 190,000 clones; around 83% are singletons. The sequenced sample consisted of PBMCs. Source of these receptors: a man aged 35 to 55 in good health and CMV-seropositive.

The J gene is TRBJ1-1, the V gene TRBV7-8, with 8 bases lining up with TRBD1. The length of the CDR3 is 15 residues. CDR1 and CDR2 (germline): SGHVS, FQNEAQ. Trimming took 4 bases from V and 4 from J; bases not matched to a gene: 8. CDR3 sequence: CASSSRTGIITEAFF. CDR3 bases: TGTGCCAGCAGCTCCCGGACAGGGATAATCACTGAAGCTTTCTTT.

This chain connects TRBV2 to TRBJ1-5; D gene uncertain. The germline CDR1 and CDR2 sequences are SNHLY and FYNNEI. CDR3 length equals 14 residues. V was clipped by 0 bases and J by 7 bases, with 10 bases between them. CDR3 DNA sequence: TGTGCCAGCAGTGAAGCGCTTCGAGCGCAGCCCCAGCATTTT. It yields the protein CASSEALRAQPQHF.

The V call is TRBV4-1, the J call TRBJ2-3; 9 bases agree with TRBD2. Germline-derived CDR1 and CDR2 are MGHRA and YSYEKL. The CDR3 runs to 17 residues. V trimming: 3 bases; J trimming: 3 bases; junction bases outside the gene matches: 10. The CDR3 DNA reads as TGCGCCAGCAGCCATGGTCTAGCGGGACTTAGAACAGATACGCAGTATTTT. Translation gives CASSHGLAGLRTDTQYF.

V usage is TRBV19 and J usage is TRBJ1-1; D might be TRBD1 (5 bases). The CDR3 has 13 amino acids. V lost 4 bases, J lost 5 bases, and 11 bases lay in between. The germline V gene encodes CDR1 LNHDA and CDR2 SQIVND (reference sequence). The CDR3 nucleotides read TGTGCCAGTAGTACCGCCCGGGGGACTGAAGCTTTCTTT. This sequence encodes CASSTARGTEAFF.

The chain couples TRBV5-6 to TRBJ1-2, with D perhaps matching TRBD1 (6 bases). V lost 4 bases, J lost 1 base, and 8 bases lay in between. Germline values: CDR1 SGHDT, CDR2 YYEEEE. There are 13 residues in the CDR3. The DNA for the CDR3 is TGTGCCAGCAGCCGGACAGTTAACTATGGCTACACCTTC. Its protein is CASSRTVNYGYTF.